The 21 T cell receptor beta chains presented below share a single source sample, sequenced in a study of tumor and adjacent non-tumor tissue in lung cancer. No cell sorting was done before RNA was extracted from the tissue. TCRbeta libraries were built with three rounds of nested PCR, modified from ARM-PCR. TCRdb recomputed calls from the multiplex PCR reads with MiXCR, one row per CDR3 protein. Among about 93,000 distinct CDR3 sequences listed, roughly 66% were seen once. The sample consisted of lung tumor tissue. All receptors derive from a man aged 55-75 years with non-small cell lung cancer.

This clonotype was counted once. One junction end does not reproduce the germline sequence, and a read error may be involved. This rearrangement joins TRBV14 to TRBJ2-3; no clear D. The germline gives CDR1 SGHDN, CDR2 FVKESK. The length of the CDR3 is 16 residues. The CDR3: CANSQSLRASTDTQYF. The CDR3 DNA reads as TGTGCCAACAGCCAATCGCTTCGTGCTAGCACAGATACGCAGTATTTT.

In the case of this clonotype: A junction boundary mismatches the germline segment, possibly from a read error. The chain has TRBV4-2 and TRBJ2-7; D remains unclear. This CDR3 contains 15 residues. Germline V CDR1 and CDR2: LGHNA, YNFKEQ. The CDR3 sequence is CASRQESVPGYEEYF. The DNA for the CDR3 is TGTGCCAGCAGGCAAGAATCAGTGCCCGGTTACGAGGAGTACTTC.

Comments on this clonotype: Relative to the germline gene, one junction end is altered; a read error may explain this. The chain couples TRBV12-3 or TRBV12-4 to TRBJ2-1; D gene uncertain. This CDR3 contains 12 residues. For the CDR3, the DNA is TGTGCTAGCAGTTTTTCTATCAATGAGCTGTTCTTC. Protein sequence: CASSFSINELFF.

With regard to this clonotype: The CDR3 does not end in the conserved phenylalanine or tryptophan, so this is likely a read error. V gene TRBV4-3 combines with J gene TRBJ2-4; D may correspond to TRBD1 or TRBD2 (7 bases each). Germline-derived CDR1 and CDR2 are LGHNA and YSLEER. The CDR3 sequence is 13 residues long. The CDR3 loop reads CVSSSNRGGIQYS. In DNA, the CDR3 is TGCGTCAGCAGCTCAAACAGGGGAGGGATTCAGTACTCC.

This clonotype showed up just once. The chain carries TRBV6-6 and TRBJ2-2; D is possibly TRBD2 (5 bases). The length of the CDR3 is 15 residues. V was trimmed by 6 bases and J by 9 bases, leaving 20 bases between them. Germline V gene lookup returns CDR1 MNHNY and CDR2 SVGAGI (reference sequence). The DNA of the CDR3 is TGTGCCAGCAGGCCTGGGAGCCTGGAGACCCGGGAGCTGTTTTTT. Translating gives CASRPGSLETRELFF.

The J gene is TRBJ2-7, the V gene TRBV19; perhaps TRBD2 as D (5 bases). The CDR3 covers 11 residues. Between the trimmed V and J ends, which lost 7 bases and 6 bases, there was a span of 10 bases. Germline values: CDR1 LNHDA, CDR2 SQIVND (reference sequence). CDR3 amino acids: CASKEGSEQYF. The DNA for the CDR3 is TGTGCCAGTAAAGAGGGATCCGAGCAGTACTTC.

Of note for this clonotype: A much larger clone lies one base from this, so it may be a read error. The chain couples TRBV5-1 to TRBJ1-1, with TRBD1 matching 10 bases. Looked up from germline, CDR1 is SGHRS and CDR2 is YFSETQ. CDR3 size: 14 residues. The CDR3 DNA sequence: TGCGCCAACAGCTTTTGGGACAGGGGCACTGAAGCTTTCTTT. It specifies CANSFWDRGTEAFF.

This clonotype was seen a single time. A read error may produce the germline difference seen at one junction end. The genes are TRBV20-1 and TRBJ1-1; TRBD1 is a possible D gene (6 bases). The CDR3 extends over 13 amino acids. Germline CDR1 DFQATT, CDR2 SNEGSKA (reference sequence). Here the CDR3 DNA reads TGCAGTGTTAGAGTAAACAGGGCGACTGAAGCTTTCTTT. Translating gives CSVRVNRATEAFF.

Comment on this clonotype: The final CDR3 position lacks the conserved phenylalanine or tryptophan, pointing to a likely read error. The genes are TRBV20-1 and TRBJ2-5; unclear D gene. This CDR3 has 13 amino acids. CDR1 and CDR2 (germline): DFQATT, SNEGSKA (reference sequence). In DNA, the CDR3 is TGCAGTGCTAGAGGGACCAACCAGGAGACCCAGTACTTA. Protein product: CSARGTNQETQYL.

The CDR3 protein is CASRSRIRYGYTF. The CDR3 DNA reads TGTGCCAGCAGGAGCAGGATACGCTATGGCTACACCTTC. This chain connects TRBV21-1 to TRBJ1-2. TRBV21-1 is marked as a pseudogene. This CDR3 has 13 residues.

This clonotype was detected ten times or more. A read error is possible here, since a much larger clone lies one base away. CDR3 sequence: CASSPGTDNPPLHF. The CDR3 nucleotides are TGTGCCAGCAGCCCTGGGACGGATAATCCACCCCTCCACTTT. The chain carries TRBV11-3 and TRBJ1-6, with a possible D match to TRBD1 (5 bases). The CDR3 has 14 amino acids. From germline, CDR1 is SGHNT and CDR2 YENEEA.

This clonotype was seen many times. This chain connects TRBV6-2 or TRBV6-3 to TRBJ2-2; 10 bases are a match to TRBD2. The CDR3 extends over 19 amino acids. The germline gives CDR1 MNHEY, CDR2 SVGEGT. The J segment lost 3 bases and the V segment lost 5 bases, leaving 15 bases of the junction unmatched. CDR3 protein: CASSATTGRLAGDTGELFF. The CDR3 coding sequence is TGTGCCAGCAGTGCAACTACAGGGAGGCTAGCGGGAGACACCGGGGAGCTGTTTTTT.

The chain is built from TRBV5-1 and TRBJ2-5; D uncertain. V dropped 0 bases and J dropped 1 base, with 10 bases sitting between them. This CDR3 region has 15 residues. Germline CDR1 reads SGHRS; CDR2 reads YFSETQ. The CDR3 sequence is CASSLDGFPQETQYF. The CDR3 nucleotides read TGCGCCAGCAGCTTGGACGGGTTCCCCCAAGAGACCCAGTACTTC.

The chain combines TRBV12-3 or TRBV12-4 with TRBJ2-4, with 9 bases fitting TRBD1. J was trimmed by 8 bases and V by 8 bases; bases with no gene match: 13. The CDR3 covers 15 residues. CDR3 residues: CASSEQGAQGDIQYF. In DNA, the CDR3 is TGTGCCAGCTCCGAACAGGGGGCGCAAGGGGACATTCAGTACTTC.

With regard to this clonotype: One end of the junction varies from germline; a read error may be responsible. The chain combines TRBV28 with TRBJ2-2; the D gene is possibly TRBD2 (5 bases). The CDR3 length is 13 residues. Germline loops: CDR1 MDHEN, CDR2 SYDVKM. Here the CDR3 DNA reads TGTGCCACCCCGTCGGAAAGCACCGGGGAGCTGTTTTTC. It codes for CATPSESTGELFF.

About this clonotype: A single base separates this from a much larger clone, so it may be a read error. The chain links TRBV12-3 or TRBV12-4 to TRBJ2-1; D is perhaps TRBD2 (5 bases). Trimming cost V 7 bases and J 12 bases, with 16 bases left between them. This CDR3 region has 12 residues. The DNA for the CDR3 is TGTGCCAGCACTTCCCCCCCGACTATGCAGTTCTTC. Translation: CASTSPPTMQFF.

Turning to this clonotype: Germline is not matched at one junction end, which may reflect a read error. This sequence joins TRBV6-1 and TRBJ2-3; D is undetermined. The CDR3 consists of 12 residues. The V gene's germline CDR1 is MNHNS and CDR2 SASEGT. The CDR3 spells CACSENRDAQYF. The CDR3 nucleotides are TGTGCCTGCAGTGAAAATAGAGATGCGCAGTATTTT.

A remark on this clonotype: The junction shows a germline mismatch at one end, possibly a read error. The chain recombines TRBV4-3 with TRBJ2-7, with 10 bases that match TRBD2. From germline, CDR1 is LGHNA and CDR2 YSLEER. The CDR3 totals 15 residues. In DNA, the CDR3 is TGCGCCGCCAGCCTAGGGACTAGCGAATCCTACGAACAGTACTTC. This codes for CAASLGTSESYEQYF.

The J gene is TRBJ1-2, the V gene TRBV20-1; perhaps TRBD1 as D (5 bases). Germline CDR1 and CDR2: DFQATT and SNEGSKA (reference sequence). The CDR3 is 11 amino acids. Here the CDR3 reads CRVGGNYGYTF. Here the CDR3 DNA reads TGCAGGGTCGGGGGGAACTATGGCTACACCTTC.

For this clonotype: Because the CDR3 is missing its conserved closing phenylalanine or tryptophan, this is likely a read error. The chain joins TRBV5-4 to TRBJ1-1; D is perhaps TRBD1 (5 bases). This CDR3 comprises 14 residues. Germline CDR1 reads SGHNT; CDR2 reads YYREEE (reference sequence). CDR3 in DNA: TGTGTCAGCAGCTTTCGAAGGGGTTACTCCGAAGCTTTCATT. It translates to CVSSFRRGYSEAFI.

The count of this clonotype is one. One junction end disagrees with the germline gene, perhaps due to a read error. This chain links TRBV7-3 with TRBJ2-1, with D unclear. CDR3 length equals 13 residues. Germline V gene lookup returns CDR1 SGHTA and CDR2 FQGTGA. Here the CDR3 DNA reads TGTGCTAGCAGCTTATCGGCTGATAATGAGCAGTTCTTC. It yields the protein CASSLSADNEQFF.